The rows below give T cell receptor beta chains drawn from one sample of a study of identical twins. From the 5' RACE reads, TCRdb called clonotypes with MiXCR, one entry per CDR3 protein. The sample includes 750,000 to 950,000 distinct CDR3 sequences, roughly an eighth of them seen just once. Another study also made use of these data, one on yellow fever vaccine responses in identical twins.

The specimen was PBMCs. All receptors come from a woman between 18 and 29 years old in good health. The CDR3 runs from the conserved cysteine through the conserved F or W. Each record gives: V gene, D gene, clone size, CDR3 length, J gene, CDR3 protein, CDR3 DNA. A D gene is named only where the DNA matches it firmly. Rows give clone size only sometimes, using once, few, many, or a class for an expanded clone.

TRBV7-6,.,many,14,TRBJ2-3,CASSPDSSTDTQYF,TGTGCCAGCAGCCCGGACAGTAGCACAGATACGCAGTATTTT
TRBV11-2,TRBD2,.,14,TRBJ2-3,CASSLGSGEGTQYF,TGTGCCAGCAGCTTAGGGAGCGGGGAGGGTACGCAGTATTTT
TRBV4-1,.,few,16,TRBJ2-1,CASSQDRLGYANEQFF,TGCGCCAGCAGCCAAGATCGACTAGGCTATGCCAATGAGCAGTTCTTC
TRBV5-1,.,.,14,TRBJ1-2,CASSFSRSNYGYTF,TGCGCCAGCAGCTTTTCCCGGTCTAACTATGGCTACACCTTC
TRBV12-3/TRBV12-4,.,many,11,TRBJ2-1,CASSLNNEQFF,TGTGCCAGCAGCTTAAACAATGAGCAGTTCTTC
TRBV4-1,.,.,15,TRBJ2-7,CASSQANLGSYEQYF,TGCGCCAGCAGCCAAGCTAATTTGGGTTCCTACGAGCAGTACTTC
TRBV7-3,TRBD2,.,15,TRBJ2-5,CASSLEGLASETQYF,TGTGCCAGCAGCTTAGAGGGACTAGCCTCAGAGACCCAGTACTTC
TRBV3-1,.,.,15,TRBJ2-5,CASSHAGTLQETQYF,TGTGCCAGCAGCCACGCCGGGACACTCCAAGAGACCCAGTACTTC
TRBV7-9,.,few,12,TRBJ1-1,CARRGGGTEAFF,TGTGCCAGGAGGGGTGGAGGGACTGAAGCTTTCTTT
TRBV6-1,.,.,15,TRBJ1-4,CASSEAPSTRGKLFF,TGTGCCAGCAGTGAAGCCCCGAGTACCAGGGGAAAACTGTTTTTT
TRBV27,TRBD1,many,15,TRBJ1-4,CASSGTGWANEKLFF,TGTGCCAGCAGTGGGACAGGGTGGGCTAATGAAAAACTGTTTTTT
TRBV5-6,TRBD2,few,18,TRBJ2-3,CASSIGTSGSLGTDTQYF,TGTGCCAGCAGCATAGGGACTAGCGGGAGTCTAGGCACAGATACGCAGTATTTT
TRBV24-1,.,.,14,TRBJ2-3,CATRKRMETDTQYF,TGTGCCACAAGGAAGCGGATGGAGACAGATACGCAGTATTTT
TRBV2,TRBD1,few,15,TRBJ1-5,CASSEETGGGQPQHF,TGTGCCAGCAGTGAAGAAACAGGGGGCGGTCAGCCCCAGCATTTT
TRBV29-1,.,.,14,TRBJ2-3,CSVGPTGKTDTQYF,TGCAGCGTTGGGCCGACGGGGAAAACAGATACGCAGTATTTT
TRBV12-3/TRBV12-4,.,many,15,TRBJ2-1,CASSFPGSSYNEQFF,TGTGCCAGCAGTTTTCCAGGGAGCTCCTACAATGAGCAGTTCTTC
TRBV5-1,.,.,15,TRBJ2-5,CASSLDGGEAETQYF,TGCGCCAGCAGCTTGGATGGCGGGGAGGCGGAGACCCAGTACTTC
TRBV6-6,TRBD1,few,14,TRBJ2-7,CASSWDRLSYEQYF,TGTGCCAGCAGTTGGGACAGGCTCTCCTACGAGCAGTACTTC
TRBV2,TRBD2,.,14,TRBJ2-1,CVSLSGTINNEQFF,TGTGTCAGTTTGTCCGGGACTATAAACAATGAGCAGTTCTTC
TRBV7-6,.,.,12,TRBJ1-4,CAIRSLNEKLFF,TGTGCGATCAGATCCCTGAATGAAAAACTGTTTTTT
TRBV29-1,.,few,12,TRBJ2-7,CSVEDSTYEQYF,TGCAGCGTTGAAGACAGCACCTACGAGCAGTACTTC
TRBV7-2,TRBD1,.,17,TRBJ2-1,CASSPRLRDRRYNEQFF,TGTGCCAGCAGCCCGCGCCTCCGGGACAGGAGGTACAATGAGCAGTTCTTC
TRBV4-1,TRBD2,.,16,TRBJ2-2,CASSQDPSGGTGELFF,TGCGCCAGCAGCCAAGATCCCAGCGGGGGCACCGGGGAGCTGTTTTTT
TRBV12-3/TRBV12-4,.,few,15,TRBJ2-7,CASSWGKFGKYEQYF,TGTGCCAGCAGTTGGGGGAAGTTTGGAAAATACGAGCAGTACTTC
TRBV10-3,TRBD1,.,14,TRBJ2-1,CAINRQGPYNEQFF,TGTGCCATCAACAGACAGGGCCCCTACAATGAGCAGTTCTTC
TRBV5-1,.,.,15,TRBJ2-1,CASSPGDITYNEQFF,TGCGCCAGCAGCCCTGGGGACATAACATACAATGAGCAGTTCTTC
TRBV2,.,few,15,TRBJ1-1,CASRSRGGAGTEAFF,TGTGCCAGCAGATCCCGAGGGGGGGCAGGCACTGAAGCTTTCTTT
TRBV12-3/TRBV12-4,TRBD1,.,13,TRBJ1-4,CASSRGQGEKLFF,TGTGCCAGCAGCCGTGGACAGGGTGAAAAACTGTTTTTT
TRBV20-1,.,.,17,TRBJ2-7,CSARVWGWGRVDYEQYF,TGCAGTGCTAGAGTATGGGGGTGGGGCAGGGTCGACTACGAGCAGTACTTC
TRBV19,TRBD1,.,14,TRBJ1-1,CASSKTGGRTEAFF,TGTGCCAGTAGTAAGACAGGGGGAAGGACTGAAGCTTTCTTT
TRBV27,.,few,16,TRBJ2-5,CASSLFPDTVRETQYF,TGTGCCAGCAGTTTATTCCCGGACACCGTCCGGGAGACCCAGTACTTC
TRBV7-3,TRBD2,many,17,TRBJ2-2,CASSLDSSGTDLGELFF,TGTGCCAGCAGCTTAGACAGTAGCGGGACCGATCTTGGGGAGCTGTTTTTT
TRBV20-1,.,many,12,TRBJ2-7,CSASQGSYEQYF,TGCAGTGCTAGTCAGGGATCCTACGAGCAGTACTTC
TRBV28,.,few,14,TRBJ2-3,CASSFLGTTDTQYF,TGTGCCAGCAGTTTCCTGGGAACCACAGATACGCAGTATTTT
TRBV3-1,.,few,13,TRBJ2-2,CASSLKSGGELFF,TGTGCCAGCAGCCTAAAGAGTGGCGGGGAGCTGTTTTTT
TRBV27,.,many,17,TRBJ1-6,CASSLSAGSSYNSPLHF,TGTGCCAGCAGTTTATCGGCAGGGAGCTCCTATAATTCACCCCTCCACTTT
TRBV20-1,.,few,12,TRBJ1-1,CSAGGGYTEAFF,TGCAGTGCTGGGGGTGGGTACACTGAAGCTTTCTTT
TRBV29-1,.,few,13,TRBJ2-2,CSVEGTNTGELFF,TGCAGCGTTGAAGGGACAAATACCGGGGAGCTGTTTTTT
TRBV20-1,TRBD1,many,18,TRBJ2-3,CSASSARGDRGPTDTQYF,TGCAGTGCTAGTTCGGCGAGAGGGGACAGGGGGCCGACAGATACGCAGTATTTT
TRBV6-1,TRBD2,.,15,TRBJ2-1,CASRTGLAGGNEQFF,TGTGCCAGCAGAACCGGACTAGCGGGGGGCAATGAGCAGTTCTTC
TRBV29-1,TRBD1,many,15,TRBJ1-4,CSALRTGQRNEKLFF,TGCAGCGCCCTTCGGACAGGGCAAAGGAATGAAAAACTGTTTTTT
TRBV21-1,.,.,16,TRBJ1-4,CASSDSPWGPNEKLFF,TGTGCCAGCAGCGACAGCCCTTGGGGGCCTAATGAAAAACTGTTTTTT
TRBV20-1,.,.,17,TRBJ2-3,CSAPPPMASSSTDTQYF,TGCAGTGCCCCCCCCCCTATGGCTAGTTCTAGCACAGATACGCAGTATTTT